These 18 T cell receptor beta chains came from one sample sequenced in a study of tumor and adjacent non-tumor tissue in lung cancer. A modified ARM-PCR protocol with three rounds of nested PCR amplified TCRbeta. TCRdb redid the calling of the multiplex PCR reads with MiXCR, one entry per CDR3 protein. Among 70,000 or so distinct CDR3 sequences listed, around 60% were seen once. The template was RNA from unsorted bulk tissue. Sequences were obtained from lung tumor tissue. The receptors were gathered from a man aged 50 or older with non-small cell lung cancer.

As concerns this clonotype: This is likely a read error, given that the CDR3 carries no conserved phenylalanine or tryptophan at its end. The CDR3, as DNA: TGTGCCAGCAGCCAAGAAAGGGAGAGGGGCTACACCCTCCACTAT. Its translation is CASSQERERGYTLHY. V and J are TRBV4-2 and TRBJ1-6; a possible D gene is TRBD1 (5 bases). The CDR3 has 15 residues. Between the trimmed V and J ends, which lost 0 bases and 14 bases, there was a span of 17 bases. The germline gives CDR1 LGHNA, CDR2 YNFKEQ.

As to this clonotype: Given a much more abundant clone one base away, this may be a read error. The rearrangement links TRBV5-5 to TRBJ2-7; 9 positions match TRBD1. Germline CDR1 SGHKS, CDR2 YYEKEE (reference sequence). The V gene end was trimmed by 6 bases and the J gene end by 5 bases; junction bases not matched to a gene: 9. This CDR3 has 14 residues. CDR3: CASNLQGARDEQYF. CDR3 DNA sequence: TGTGCCAGCAACTTACAGGGGGCGCGGGACGAGCAGTACTTC. Together with reference TRBV5-5 and TRBJ2-7, the CDR3 gives the full variable domain: DAGVTQSPTHLIKTRGQQVTLRCSPISGHKSVSWYQQVLGQGPQFIFQYYEKEERGRGNFPDRFSARQFPNYSSELNVNALLLGDSALYLCASNLQGARDEQYFGPGTRLTVT.

Of note for this clonotype: Just one base apart from a much larger clone, this may be a read error. The chain joins TRBV20-1 to TRBJ2-7; D gene uncertain. The CDR3 sequence is 12 residues long. The germline CDR1 and CDR2 sequences are DFQATT and SNEGSKA (reference sequence). Trimming removed 7 bases at V and 0 bases at J, with 10 bases between. CDR3 residues: CSVNLYSYEQYF. The CDR3 region has the DNA TGCAGTGTTAATCTGTACTCCTACGAGCAGTACTTC.

V is TRBV20-1 and J is TRBJ1-1; 8 bases fit TRBD1. The V and J ends lost 3 bases and 0 bases, in that order; junction bases with no gene match: 6. The germline V gene has CDR1 DFQATT and CDR2 SNEGSKA (reference sequence). The CDR3 length is 15 residues. CDR3 region: CSASPAGGVNTEAFF. The DNA for the CDR3 is TGCAGTGCTAGCCCCGCAGGGGGCGTGAACACTGAAGCTTTCTTT.

As to this clonotype: Possible read error: a much larger clone is one base away. The V and J genes are TRBV12-3 or TRBV12-4 and TRBJ2-7; 7 bases are shared with TRBD1. CDR3 size: 13 residues. The CDR3 is CASSPHRGYEQCF. The CDR3 region has the DNA TGTGCCAGCAGTCCTCACAGGGGTTACGAGCAGTGCTTC.

The J gene is TRBJ2-3, the V gene TRBV11-2; D may be TRBD2 (6 bases). This CDR3 is 15 amino acids long. V was trimmed by 2 bases and J by 5 bases, leaving 14 bases between them. CDR1 and CDR2 from the germline V gene are SGHAT and FQNNGV. This CDR3 reads CASSLTSQGIDTQYF. DNA for the CDR3: TGTGCCAGCAGCTTAACTAGCCAGGGTATAGATACGCAGTATTTT.

This clonotype has a handful of counts. The genes are TRBV13 and TRBJ2-3; tentatively, D is TRBD1 (5 bases). The V end lost 5 bases, the J end lost 2 bases, and 14 bases lay between the germline ends. This CDR3 region has 15 residues. Germline V gene lookup returns CDR1 PRHDT and CDR2 FYEKMQ (reference sequence). CDR3 residues: CASSPRDSYTDTQYF. The CDR3 bases are TGTGCCAGCAGCCCCCGAGACAGCTACACAGATACGCAGTATTTT.

Comment on this clonotype: A single base separates this from a much larger clone, so it may be a read error. This chain joins TRBV24-1 and TRBJ2-2, with 7 bases identical to TRBD1. The CDR3 covers 15 residues. Germline values: CDR1 KGHDR, CDR2 SFDVKD. Written as DNA, the CDR3 is TGTGTCACCAGTGACACCGACAGGGACGCCGGGGAGCTGTTTTTT. Its translation: CVTSDTDRDAGELFF.

The CDR3 is CASSRPGTNSYDLYF. In DNA, the CDR3 is TGCGCCAGCAGCAGGCCGGGGACTAACTCCTACGATCTGTACTTC. The chain employs TRBV5-1 and TRBJ2-7, with 7 bases identical to TRBD2. Germline trimming cut 4 bases from V and 12 bases from J; bases unmatched to any gene: 19. Germline values: CDR1 SGHRS, CDR2 YFSETQ. The CDR3 covers 15 residues.

On this clonotype itself: Since no conserved phenylalanine or tryptophan closes the CDR3, a read error is the likely cause. The rearrangement joins TRBV6-5 to TRBJ1-2; perhaps TRBD1 as D (6 bases). V was trimmed by 4 bases and J by 8 bases, leaving 20 bases between them. This CDR3 is 15 amino acids long. Germline CDR1 reads MNHEY; CDR2 reads SVGAGI. The CDR3 loop reads CASSSTFTGGVGYTL. CDR3 DNA: TGTGCCAGCAGTTCCACCTTTACGGGGGGCGTCGGCTACACCCTC.

This clonotype showed up just a few times. The rearrangement joins TRBV28 to TRBJ1-2, with D possibly TRBD1 on 5 matching bases. V dropped 3 bases and J dropped 10 bases, with 24 bases sitting between them. The CDR3 runs to 16 residues. In germline, CDR1 is MDHEN, CDR2 SYDVKM. The CDR3 reads CASSFEGLEGIGVYTF. The CDR3 DNA is TGTGCCAGCAGTTTCGAGGGTCTGGAGGGTATAGGGGTCTACACCTTC.

As for this clonotype: A read error may account for a junction end that differs from germline. J is TRBJ2-1 and V is TRBV10-3, with 11 bases fitting TRBD2. Looked up from germline, CDR1 is ENHRY and CDR2 is SYGVKD. This CDR3 has 15 amino acids. This CDR3 reads CAISGPRLAGSEQFF. The CDR3, as DNA: TGCGCCATCAGTGGCCCGAGACTAGCGGGAAGTGAGCAGTTCTTC.

The V call is TRBV25-1, the J call TRBJ1-2, with unresolved D. CDR3 length: 15 residues. Trimming stripped 6 bases from V and 0 bases from J, with 14 bases between. From germline, CDR1 is MGHDK and CDR2 SYGVNS. CDR3 in amino acids: CASSDPAAANYGYTF. The CDR3 nucleotides read TGTGCCAGCAGCGATCCGGCAGCTGCTAACTATGGCTACACCTTC.

In DNA form, the CDR3 reads TGTGCCAGCAGCTCAGAGGCTTGGGACCTCTACAATGAGCAGTTCTTC. Protein product: CASSSEAWDLYNEQFF. V is TRBV7-9 and J is TRBJ2-1; perhaps D is TRBD1 or TRBD2 (5 bases each). In germline, CDR1 is SEHNR, CDR2 FQNEAQ (reference sequence). V gave up 4 bases and J gave up 3 bases, with 16 bases separating them. The CDR3 loop spans 16 amino acids. Looking up the rest from reference TRBV7-9 and TRBJ2-1 gives the full variable domain: DTGVSQNPRHKITKRGQNVTFRCDPISEHNRLYWYRQTLGQGPEFLTYFQNEAQLEKSRLLSDRFSAERPKGSFSTLEIQRTEQGDSAMYLCASSSEAWDLYNEQFFGPGTRLTVL.

The gene calls are TRBV29-1 and TRBJ2-3; either TRBD1 or TRBD2 may fit D (5 bases each). CDR1 is SQVTM and CDR2 is ANQGSEA in the germline V gene. V was trimmed by 6 bases and J by 7 bases, leaving 14 bases between them. CDR3 length: 12 amino acids. The CDR3 nucleotides are TGCAGCGTGGGGGTAGCTCCAAATACGCAGTATTTT. Translation: CSVGVAPNTQYF.

Notes on this clonotype: A much larger clone differs from this one at a single base, so this may be a read error. The chain recombines TRBV10-3 with TRBJ1-6; 8 bases line up with TRBD1. This CDR3 contains 14 residues. Germline assignment: CDR1 ENHRY and CDR2 SYGVKD. For the CDR3, the DNA is TGTGCCATCCGTGAAGGGGCAGGGGGCACACCCCTCCACTTT. Translated, it gives CAIREGAGGTPLHF.

This clonotype was detected once. A much larger clonotype is one base distant, so this may be a read error. The chain joins TRBV21-1 to TRBJ2-2; the table's D call, TRBD1, was not checked against the DNA. TRBV21-1 is reported as a pseudogene. This CDR3 spans 16 amino acids. This chain's CDR3 is CASSYGTGVLTGELFF. The CDR3 DNA is TGTGCCAGCAGCTACGGGACAGGGGTTTTGACCGGGGAGCTGTTTTTT.

In this sample, this clonotype turned up many times. The CDR3 protein is CASSRQTGRGRNNYGYTF. The CDR3 bases are TGTGCCAGCAGTCGCCAGACAGGGAGAGGGAGAAATAACTATGGCTACACCTTC. The V call is TRBV6-1, the J call TRBJ1-2; TRBD1 agrees at 7 bases. This CDR3 has 18 amino acids. The V segment lost 5 bases and the J segment 1 base; nucleotides outside the gene matches: 16. Germline V gene sequence: CDR1 MNHNS, CDR2 SASEGT.